The T cell receptor (beta chain) under discussion was sequenced for a study of cytomegalovirus exposure and HLA in healthy donors. Germline CDR1 MDHEN, CDR2 SYDVKM. V lost 6 bases and J 4 bases, leaving 12 bases between the germline ends. There are 13 residues in the CDR3. PCR was performed using 60 Vbeta and 13 Jbeta primers. The data were produced by immunoSEQ multiplex PCR, yet TCRdb's version contains in-frame clones alone and is incomplete. The sample contains 95,000 to 100,000 clones, around 77% of which appear only once. What was sequenced was PBMCs. This chain links TRBV28 with TRBJ1-2; a weak D match, TRBD1 (6 bases). The receptor comes from a man aged 35-49 years in good health and CMV-seronegative. The CDR3 DNA follows: TGTGCCAGCAGCTCACAGGGAACCTATGGCTACACCTTC. The encoded protein is CASSSQGTYGYTF.